These T cell receptor beta chains were read from a single sample in a study of T cells in Graves' hyperthyroidism and ophthalmopathy. TCRdb reprocessed the multiplex PCR reads via MiXCR and lists one record per CDR3 protein. This sample has roughly 290,000 distinct CDR3 sequences; approximately 15% occur once, and the top ten carry just over 55%. The sample consisted of blood. Every receptor here comes from a woman aged 60-75 years with Graves' ophthalmopathy. CDR3s leave out the opening cysteine and the closing phenylalanine or tryptophan.

V gene: TRBV20-1
J gene: TRBJ1-2
CDR3 protein: SATRGQFFYGYT

V gene: TRBV20-1
J gene: TRBJ2-3
CDR3 protein: SAPDREGADTQY

V gene: TRBV4-3
J gene: TRBJ2-6
CDR3 protein: ASSQDPQGPGANVLT

V gene: TRBV30
J gene: TRBJ1-1
CDR3 protein: AWGTGHRGLSTEAF

V gene: TRBV6-2/TRBV6-3
J gene: TRBJ1-6
CDR3 protein: ASSYSTSGRESPLH

V gene: TRBV4-1
J gene: TRBJ2-1
CDR3 protein: ASSHPSRRGPEQKYNEQF

V gene: TRBV3-1
J gene: TRBJ1-5
CDR3 protein: ASSQVGPYPQH

V gene: TRBV19
J gene: TRBJ1-6
CDR3 protein: ASSTTGNNSPLH

V gene: TRBV28
J gene: TRBJ2-3
CDR3 protein: ASTLTSGRPDTQY

V gene: TRBV27
J gene: TRBJ1-6
CDR3 protein: ASSPRRQDSPLH

V gene: TRBV19
J gene: TRBJ2-5
CDR3 protein: ASSTGNGETQY

V gene: TRBV6-2/TRBV6-3
J gene: TRBJ2-7
CDR3 protein: ASSYVAGATYEQY

V gene: TRBV27
J gene: TRBJ1-1
CDR3 protein: ASRLHRQTEAF

V gene: TRBV9
J gene: TRBJ2-7
CDR3 protein: ASSVGQGARYEQY

V gene: TRBV5-1
J gene: TRBJ1-1
CDR3 protein: ASRLGTGDLNTEAF

V gene: TRBV20-1
J gene: TRBJ2-1
CDR3 protein: SARTSGSHRF

V gene: TRBV19
J gene: TRBJ1-2
CDR3 protein: ASSPGGRVVGYT

V gene: TRBV7-8
J gene: TRBJ1-3
CDR3 protein: ASSFAPSSGNTIY

V gene: TRBV18
J gene: TRBJ2-1
CDR3 protein: ASSPPTSGGTNGQF

V gene: TRBV20-1
J gene: TRBJ1-6
CDR3 protein: SAPTGGLNSPLH

V gene: TRBV10-3
J gene: TRBJ1-6
CDR3 protein: AIRDGTGIDNSPLH

V gene: TRBV6-1
J gene: TRBJ2-1
CDR3 protein: ASRRTGTSGSNEQF

V gene: TRBV6-1
J gene: TRBJ1-5
CDR3 protein: ASSPVGSNQPQH

V gene: TRBV6-2/TRBV6-3
J gene: TRBJ2-5
CDR3 protein: ASSYSSTRGGWH

V gene: TRBV7-2
J gene: TRBJ1-2
CDR3 protein: ASSSQPTGGQGYT

V gene: TRBV6-5
J gene: TRBJ1-2
CDR3 protein: ASSYSSMVQEGYT

V gene: TRBV5-1
J gene: TRBJ1-6
CDR3 protein: ASSLESGQGASPLH

V gene: TRBV20-1
J gene: TRBJ1-1
CDR3 protein: SAARGGQAF

V gene: TRBV11-1
J gene: TRBJ2-7
CDR3 protein: ASSPVQGYEQY

V gene: TRBV11-2
J gene: TRBJ2-5
CDR3 protein: ASSLIGGDQETQY

V gene: TRBV29-1
J gene: TRBJ1-2
CDR3 protein: SAPTGNYGYT

V gene: TRBV6-2/TRBV6-3
J gene: TRBJ1-1
CDR3 protein: ASTPGGEGYRNTEAF

V gene: TRBV7-8
J gene: TRBJ1-2
CDR3 protein: ASSLALGRGMSGYT

V gene: TRBV20-1
J gene: TRBJ1-1
CDR3 protein: SARVTGVGEAF

V gene: TRBV5-1
J gene: TRBJ1-4
CDR3 protein: ASSLQGFNEKLF

V gene: TRBV4-3
J gene: TRBJ2-1
CDR3 protein: ASSQTVPNEQF

V gene: TRBV19
J gene: TRBJ2-1
CDR3 protein: ASSTSGAYNEQF

V gene: TRBV5-1
J gene: TRBJ2-2
CDR3 protein: ASSPYVVGQGTGELF

V gene: TRBV20-1
J gene: TRBJ2-3
CDR3 protein: SAGGLAADTQY

V gene: TRBV20-1
J gene: TRBJ1-1
CDR3 protein: SASLDPSGVMNTEAF

V gene: TRBV4-3
J gene: TRBJ2-1
CDR3 protein: ASSQTEPLASGPAGQF

V gene: TRBV20-1
J gene: TRBJ2-1
CDR3 protein: SARYWGDNEQF

V gene: TRBV20-1
J gene: TRBJ1-4
CDR3 protein: SARASNNEKLF

V gene: TRBV24-1
J gene: TRBJ2-7
CDR3 protein: ATSDPGLAGVGSYEQY

V gene: TRBV19
J gene: TRBJ2-2
CDR3 protein: ASGTRSNTGELF

V gene: TRBV6-1
J gene: TRBJ1-5
CDR3 protein: ASSEIEGQPQH

V gene: TRBV7-6
J gene: TRBJ1-1
CDR3 protein: ASRSAWDRGLVGSDTEAF